The 14 T cell receptor beta chains below were found in one sample sequenced in a study of T cell changes during pregnancy in multiple sclerosis. TCRdb's table, derived via immunoSEQ multiplex PCR, lists solely in-frame clones and lacks some. Among 40,000 to 50,000 clones listed, approximately 94% were seen once. Sample: CD8+ T cells from peripheral blood mononuclear cells, taken in the third trimester of pregnancy. These receptors came from a female donor with multiple sclerosis, enrolled in a pregnancy study.

The chain joins TRBV14 to TRBJ2-7, with a weak D call TRBD1 (6 bases). V lost 0 bases and J lost 4, with 13 bases in between. The CDR3 runs to 15 residues. The V gene's germline CDR1 is SGHDN and CDR2 FVKESK. This chain's CDR3 is CASSQDGNRVYEQYF. CDR3 sequence (DNA): TGTGCCAGCAGCCAAGACGGTAACAGGGTGTACGAGCAGTACTTC.

This clone was detected only a few times. V is TRBV2 and J is TRBJ2-6; tentative D call: TRBD2 (6 bases). Germline V gene lookup returns CDR1 SNHLY and CDR2 FYNNEI. With 2 bases removed from V and 2 bases from J, the gap between germline ends came to 7 bases. This CDR3 region has 15 residues. CDR3 nucleotides: TGTGCCAGCAGTGAAACGGGGGCTGGGGCCAACGTCCTGACTTTC. It yields the protein CASSETGAGANVLTF.

The rearrangement links TRBV19 to TRBJ2-1; 13 bases are a match to TRBD2. With 10 bases clipped from V and 5 bases from J, the junction kept 5 bases outside the gene matches. Looked up from germline, CDR1 is LNHDA and CDR2 is SQIVND (reference sequence). The CDR3 totals 14 residues. CDR3 in DNA: TGTGCCACCTCACTAGCGGGAGGGCACAATGAGCAGTTCTTC. It translates to CATSLAGGHNEQFF.

The chain combines TRBV29-1 with TRBJ1-5; no firm D call. The CDR3 contains 15 residues. Looked up from germline, CDR1 is SQVTM and CDR2 is ANQGSEA. V was pared by 0 bases and J by 0 bases, with 9 bases between. CDR3 residues: CSVEDGTDSNQPQHF. The CDR3 coding sequence is TGCAGCGTTGAAGACGGCACAGATAGCAATCAGCCCCAGCATTTT.

This chain uses TRBV9 with TRBJ1-4; 7 bases agree with TRBD1. V lost 2 bases, J lost 4 bases, and 5 bases stayed unmatched. The CDR3 has 15 amino acids. CDR1 and CDR2 from the germline V gene are SGDLS and YYNGEE. CDR3 DNA: TGTGCCAGCAGCGTTCAGGGACAGTATAATGAAAAACTGTTTTTT. Its protein product is CASSVQGQYNEKLFF.

The DNA for the CDR3 is TGTGCCAGCAGCTTGGGCGGACCGGGCAGGGGTTTCGCCTACGAGCAGTACTTC. As protein: CASSLGGPGRGFAYEQYF. This chain uses TRBV7-6 with TRBJ2-7, with D possibly being TRBD1 (6 bases). V was trimmed by 3 bases and J by 2 bases, leaving 23 bases between them. The germline V gene encodes CDR1 SGHVS and CDR2 FNYEAQ. The CDR3 has 18 residues.

Points on this clone: One end of the junction does not line up with germline, which may come from a read error. The chain joins TRBV7-7 to TRBJ2-7; TRBD1 aligns across 9 bases. Germline V CDR1 and CDR2: SSHAT, FNYEAQ (reference sequence). This CDR3 is 15 amino acids long. In DNA form, the CDR3 reads TGTGCTAGCAGCTTCGGACAGGGGTCCTCCTACGAGCAGTACTTC. Amino acids: CASSFGQGSSYEQYF.

V gene TRBV4-2 combines with J gene TRBJ2-3; possibly TRBD2 for D (6 bases). V was shortened by 4 bases and J by 4 bases, with 21 bases between the two germline ends. CDR1 is LGHNA and CDR2 is YNFKEQ in the germline V gene. The CDR3 contains 17 residues. The CDR3 nucleotides are TGTGCCAGCAGCCGCCCTCCCGCGGGATTTTCTTCAGATACGCAGTATTTT. The encoded protein is CASSRPPAGFSSDTQYF.

The chain couples TRBV5-1 to TRBJ1-3, with D unclear. CDR3 length equals 16 residues. With 0 bases removed from V and 0 bases from J, the gap between germline ends came to 10 bases. In germline, CDR1 is SGHRS, CDR2 YFSETQ. The CDR3 loop is CASSLVPDFSGNTIYF. As DNA, the CDR3 is TGCGCCAGCAGCTTGGTTCCGGACTTCTCTGGAAACACCATATATTTT.

This rearrangement joins TRBV4-1 to TRBJ2-7; TRBD1 might be the D (6 bases). CDR1 is MGHRA, CDR2 YSYEKL, per germline. V was pared by 4 bases and J by 6 bases, with 28 bases between. This CDR3 is 18 amino acids long. CDR3 sequence reads: CASSPELQGPGSWFEQYF. In nucleotides, the CDR3 is TGCGCCAGCAGCCCCGAGTTACAGGGACCGGGATCGTGGTTCGAGCAGTACTTC.

The genes are TRBV11-2 and TRBJ1-4; 7 bases are shared with TRBD1. The CDR3 has 18 residues. CDR1 is SGHAT and CDR2 is FQNNGV in the germline V gene. V lost 3 bases and J lost 0; bases outside the gene matches: 10. The CDR3 sequence: CASSFPTGRLATNEKLFF. The CDR3 DNA follows: TGTGCCAGCAGCTTCCCGACAGGGAGGTTGGCAACTAATGAAAAACTGTTTTTT.

This clone was seen only a few times. V gene TRBV4-3 combines with J gene TRBJ1-5; the D gene is possibly TRBD1 (6 bases). CDR3 length: 14 residues. The V and J ends lost 3 bases and 2 bases respectively, with 8 bases between them. Per the germline V gene, CDR1 is LGHNA and CDR2 is YSLEER. The CDR3 bases are TGCGCCAGCAGCCATTACAGGGGCAATCAGCCCCAGCATTTT. This codes for CASSHYRGNQPQHF.

The chain combines TRBV4-3 with TRBJ2-7; 9 bases line up with TRBD2. V shed 0 bases, J shed 2 bases, and the junction held 5 bases outside the gene matches. The germline CDR1 and CDR2 sequences are LGHNA and YSLEER. This CDR3 is 16 amino acids long. CDR3 sequence (DNA): TGCGCCAGCAGCCAAGAATTTCGCGGGAGGGCCTACGAGCAGTACTTC. Its translation is CASSQEFRGRAYEQYF.

The chain recombines TRBV7-9 with TRBJ2-1; D remains ambiguous. The CDR3 is 13 amino acids. V was pared by 5 bases and J by 0 bases, with 5 bases between. The germline V gene has CDR1 SEHNR and CDR2 FQNEAQ (reference sequence). CDR3 sequence (DNA): TGTGCCAGCAGCGAGAGCTCCTACAATGAGCAGTTCTTC. Protein: CASSESSYNEQFF. Full variable domain (rest looked up from reference TRBV7-9 and TRBJ2-1): DTGVSQNPRHKITKRGQNVTFRCDPISEHNRLYWYRQTLGQGPEFLTYFQNEAQLEKSRLLSDRFSAERPKGSFSTLEIQRTEQGDSAMYLCASSESSYNEQFFGPGTRLTVL.